One and the same sample provided the 23 T cell receptor beta chains below, sequenced in a study of blood T cell repertoires in COVID-19. TCRdb's table, derived via immunoSEQ multiplex PCR, lists solely in-frame clones and lacks some. Among roughly 100,000 clones listed, approximately 90% were seen once. What was sequenced was peripheral blood. The receptors originated from a man between 45 and 60 years old with active COVID-19.

This clone was counted only a few times. The chain uses TRBV5-6 and TRBJ1-5; weak D call: TRBD1 (5 bases). Germline CDR1 and CDR2: SGHDT and YYEEEE. Trimming pared 1 base from V and 2 bases from J, leaving 13 bases between. The CDR3 is 16 amino acids. The CDR3 DNA follows: TGTGCCAGCAGCTTGACAGGAGCTCGTGGCAATCAGCCCCAGCATTTT. This translates into CASSLTGARGNQPQHF.

The chain employs TRBV19 and TRBJ1-1; D gene unclear. Germline CDR1 LNHDA, CDR2 SQIVND (reference sequence). The V gene lost 6 bases and the J gene lost 2 bases, with 22 bases spanning the gap. This CDR3 is 17 amino acids long. The CDR3 region has the DNA TGTGCCAGTAGCCCCGTTTACGCAATCAGGCTAAACACTGAAGCTTTCTTT. Translating gives CASSPVYAIRLNTEAFF. Supplemented by reference TRBV19 and TRBJ1-1, the full variable domain reads DGGITQSPKYLFRKEGQNVTLSCEQNLNHDAMYWYRQDPGQGLRLIYYSQIVNDFQKGDIAEGYSVSREKKESFPLTVTSAQKNPTAFYLCASSPVYAIRLNTEAFFGQGTRLTVV.

The V and J genes are TRBV3-1 (or the pseudogene TRBV3-2) and TRBJ1-2, with no clear D. The CDR3 has 11 residues. Germline assignment: CDR1 LGHDT and CDR2 YNNKEL (reference sequence). With 5 bases removed from V and 6 bases from J, the gap between germline ends came to 7 bases. For the CDR3, the DNA is TGTGCCAGCAGCTTCTACCATGGCTACACCTTC. It is translated as CASSFYHGYTF.

The genes are TRBV11-3 and TRBJ2-1; a possible D gene is TRBD2 (7 bases). Trimming cost V 3 bases and J 7 bases, with 13 bases left between them. CDR3 length equals 14 residues. CDR1 and CDR2 from the germline V gene are SGHNT and YENEEA. The CDR3 protein is CASSFGGLGNEQFF. Here the CDR3 DNA reads TGTGCCAGCAGCTTCGGGGGGCTTGGTAATGAGCAGTTCTTC.

This chain uses TRBV3-1 (or the pseudogene TRBV3-2) with TRBJ2-1; the D gene is possibly TRBD2 (6 bases). V was clipped by 2 bases and J by 10 bases, with 18 bases between them. Looked up from germline, CDR1 is LGHDT and CDR2 is YNNKEL (reference sequence). CDR3 length equals 15 residues. CDR3 loop: CASSQLRGSRAEQFF. The CDR3 DNA reads as TGTGCCAGCAGCCAATTACGGGGGTCCCGGGCGGAGCAGTTCTTC.

V usage is TRBV6-1 and J usage is TRBJ2-1; 10 bases are shared with TRBD2. Germline CDR1 and CDR2: MNHNS and SASEGT. J gave up 9 bases and V 0 bases, and 5 bases lay outside the gene matches. This CDR3 is 15 amino acids long. The CDR3 DNA sequence: TGTGCCAGCAGTGAAGCGCTCCGACTAGCGGGTGAGCAGTTCTTC. Its translation: CASSEALRLAGEQFF.

The rearrangement joins TRBV19 to TRBJ2-5; TRBD2 might be the D (5 bases). The CDR3 extends over 15 amino acids. Germline CDR1 is LNHDA and CDR2 is SQIVND (reference sequence). Trimming pared 5 bases from V and 5 bases from J, leaving 18 bases between. CDR3 DNA sequence: TGTGCCAGTAGTCGGTGGCTAGCTAGAGGGGAGACCCAGTACTTC. Amino acids: CASSRWLARGETQYF.

In its sample, this clone was seen a few times. The chain carries TRBV27 and TRBJ1-5; TRBD1 matches at 8 bases. The CDR3 covers 15 residues. Per the germline V gene, CDR1 is MNHEY and CDR2 is SMNVEV (reference sequence). V lost 7 bases to trimming and J lost 4 bases; unmatched junction nucleotides: 9. CDR3: CASKGADRVNQPQHF. DNA of the CDR3: TGTGCCAGCAAGGGAGCGGACAGGGTAAATCAGCCCCAGCATTTT.

V is TRBV5-4 and J is TRBJ2-1; a possible D gene is TRBD1 (5 bases). V was pared by 2 bases and J by 7 bases, with 7 bases between. Germline CDR1 is SGHNT and CDR2 is YYREEE (reference sequence). This CDR3 region has 12 residues. CDR3 DNA: TGTGCCAGCAGCTTTCAGGGAAATGAGCAGTTCTTC. Translated, it gives CASSFQGNEQFF.

The V gene is TRBV7-9, the J gene TRBJ2-3; D ambiguous. CDR3 length: 15 residues. Trimming removed 2 bases at V and 0 bases at J, with 9 bases between. Germline V gene lookup returns CDR1 SEHNR and CDR2 FQNEAQ (reference sequence). CDR3 sequence (DNA): TGTGCCAGCAGCTTAAGAAGCGCCAGCACAGATACGCAGTATTTT. This codes for CASSLRSASTDTQYF.

The chain combines TRBV18 with TRBJ1-6; D uncertain. This CDR3 is built from 16 residues. The V end lost 3 bases, the J end lost 5 bases, and 14 bases lay between the germline ends. Germline values: CDR1 KGHSH, CDR2 LQKENI. CDR3 nucleotide sequence: TGTGCCAGCTCACCCACCCGTGCGGGTGATAATTCACCCCTCCACTTT. This codes for CASSPTRAGDNSPLHF.

This rearrangement joins TRBV13 to TRBJ1-1, with TRBD1 as a possible D gene (5 bases). Trimming left V 5 bases short and J 8 bases short, with 15 bases between. Germline V lookup: CDR1 PRHDT, CDR2 FYEKMQ (reference sequence). The CDR3 contains 13 residues. The CDR3 DNA reads TGTGCCAGCAGCCAAGGGGCCGGTCGGGAAGCTTTCTTT. It is translated as CASSQGAGREAFF. Combining the CDR3 with reference TRBV13 and TRBJ1-1 gives the whole variable domain AAGVIQSPRHLIKEKRETATLKCYPIPRHDTVYWYQQGPGQDPQFLISFYEKMQSDKGSIPDRFSAQQFSDYHSELNMSSLELGDSALYFCASSQGAGREAFFGQGTRLTVV.

The chain links TRBV30 to TRBJ2-3; D possibly corresponds to TRBD1 (5 bases). This CDR3 has 14 amino acids. The germline V gene has CDR1 GTSNPN and CDR2 SVGIG (reference sequence). V was pared by 6 bases and J by 4 bases, with 17 bases between. The CDR3 spells CACLPDGAPDTQYF. Here the CDR3 DNA reads TGTGCCTGCCTACCGGATGGGGCCCCAGATACGCAGTATTTT.

The genes are TRBV3-1 (or the pseudogene TRBV3-2) and TRBJ1-4, with D tentatively TRBD1 (6 bases). V lost 4 bases and J lost 7, with 16 bases in between. Per the germline V gene, CDR1 is LGHDT and CDR2 is YNNKEL (reference sequence). This CDR3 has 15 amino acids. Written as DNA, the CDR3 is TGTGCCAGCAGCCCGGGGGGGGGCTTGGGTGAAAAACTGTTTTTT. Encoded protein: CASSPGGGLGEKLFF.

This chain links TRBV9 with TRBJ1-2, with 7 bases identical to TRBD1. Germline CDR1 reads SGDLS; CDR2 reads YYNGEE. The V and J ends lost 1 base and 2 bases, in that order; junction bases with no gene match: 8. The CDR3 runs to 16 residues. Here the CDR3 reads CASSVIGQAHNYGYTF. The DNA for the CDR3 is TGTGCCAGCAGCGTAATTGGACAGGCCCACAACTATGGCTACACCTTC.

This clone appeared once. This sequence joins TRBV15 and TRBJ2-3, with 10 bases fitting TRBD2. CDR3 length equals 15 residues. In germline, CDR1 is LNHNV, CDR2 YYDKDF (reference sequence). Trimming cost V 5 bases and J 1 base; bases outside gene matches: 3. The CDR3 region is CATSGLAGGTDTQYF. CDR3 nucleotides: TGTGCCACCAGCGGCCTAGCGGGGGGCACAGATACGCAGTATTTT.

V usage is TRBV7-3 and J usage is TRBJ1-2; tentative D call: TRBD1 (5 bases). The germline CDR1 and CDR2 sequences are SGHTA and FQGTGA. This CDR3 region has 14 residues. V was shortened by 0 bases and J by 4 bases, with 9 bases between the two germline ends. CDR3 nucleotide sequence: TGTGCCAGCAGCTTAACGCCAGGGCCCTATGGCTACACCTTC. Its protein product is CASSLTPGPYGYTF.

The V call is TRBV6-5, the J call TRBJ2-2, with D possibly matching TRBD2 (6 bases). The V end lost 8 bases, the J end lost 4 bases, and 11 bases lay between the germline ends. The CDR3 contains 13 residues. Germline lookup yields CDR1 MNHEY and CDR2 SVGAGI. The CDR3 here is CASLRDSTGELFF. The DNA for the CDR3 is TGTGCCAGCTTGAGGGACTCCACCGGGGAGCTGTTTTTT.

The rearrangement joins TRBV29-1 to TRBJ1-1; D possibly corresponds to TRBD1 (6 bases). The V end lost 3 bases, the J end lost 11 bases, and 16 bases lay between the germline ends. Germline loops: CDR1 SQVTM, CDR2 ANQGSEA. The CDR3 spans 12 residues. The CDR3, as DNA: TGCAGCGTTGAGGTGTGGGGGCTCGGGGCTTTCTTT. Protein sequence: CSVEVWGLGAFF.

V is TRBV19 and J is TRBJ1-6; 7 nucleotides match TRBD1. Germline V gives CDR1 LNHDA, CDR2 SQIVND (reference sequence). V lost 5 bases to trimming and J lost 0 bases; unmatched junction nucleotides: 4. The CDR3 covers 16 residues. The CDR3 DNA is TGTGCCAGTAGTTTACAGGGGAGCTCCTATAATTCACCCCTCCACTTT. It yields the protein CASSLQGSSYNSPLHF.

The gene calls are TRBV19 and TRBJ2-3, with 9 bases matching TRBD2. The CDR3 consists of 12 residues. Germline V gene lookup returns CDR1 LNHDA and CDR2 SQIVND (reference sequence). This CDR3 reads CPLGGGADTQYF. The DNA for the CDR3 is TGTCCTCTTGGCGGGGGGGCGGATACGCAGTATTTT.

The V call is TRBV5-1, the J call TRBJ2-3; D is undetermined. Germline assignment: CDR1 SGHRS and CDR2 YFSETQ. Trimming pared 4 bases from V and 10 bases from J, leaving 16 bases between. This CDR3 is 13 amino acids long. The CDR3 sequence is CASSANVGDAQYF. The CDR3 DNA is TGCGCCAGCAGCGCCAACGTAGGAGACGCGCAGTATTTT. Using reference TRBV5-1 and TRBJ2-3 for the parts outside the CDR3, the full variable domain is KAGVTQTPRYLIKTRGQQVTLSCSPISGHRSVSWYQQTPGQGLQFLFEYFSETQRNKGNFPGRFSGRQFSNSRSEMNVSTLELGDSALYLCASSANVGDAQYFGPGTRLTVL.

The V call is TRBV9, the J call TRBJ2-2; D unresolved. This CDR3 is 14 amino acids long. CDR1 and CDR2 (germline): SGDLS, YYNGEE. Trimming shortened V by 7 bases and J by 3 bases, and 13 bases separated the two germline ends. CDR3 sequence: CASSPRRDTGELFF. In nucleotides, the CDR3 is TGTGCCAGCTCTCCTAGACGAGACACCGGGGAGCTGTTTTTT.